This T cell receptor (beta chain) was found in a study of cytotoxic CD8 clonotypes in ibrutinib-treated CLL. Whole-study results and caveats: Relative to age-matched healthy donors, clonality at baseline was higher, and it tracked circulating CD8+ T-cell counts. Clonality showed a rise at ibrutinib response that reversed toward baseline at progression.

Of note for this clone: Its antigen is currently unknown.

Losses at the gene ends were 1 base for V and 5 bases for J; bases not matched to a gene: 8. Germline V gene data show CDR1 as SGHNT and CDR2 as YYREEE (reference sequence). This CDR3 comprises 16 residues. Produced via immunoSEQ multiplex PCR; TCRdb's table is partial and in-frame only. The sample has some 150,000 clones; approximately 75% are singletons. The source is a human donor with chronic lymphocytic leukemia. This chain connects TRBV5-4 to TRBJ1-1; 10 positions agree with TRBD1. Sequencing used PBMCs, obtained after 12 months of ibrutinib treatment. The CDR3 spells CASSLTGQGGKTEAFF. CDR3 nucleotide sequence: TGTGCCAGCAGCTTGACCGGACAGGGGGGGAAAACTGAAGCTTTCTTT.